Listed here are 9 T cell receptor beta chains from one sample, sequenced in a study of cytomegalovirus exposure and HLA in healthy donors. A multiplex PCR was run with 60 Vbeta primers and 13 Jbeta primers. TCRdb keeps only in-frame clones here, not all; method: immunoSEQ multiplex PCR. The sample has 180,000 or so clones, roughly 77% seen once; the top ten hold around 1.9%. Material: PBMCs. The source of these receptors is a woman in her 30s in good health and CMV-seronegative.

The chain uses TRBV11-1 and TRBJ2-7; possible D gene TRBD2, 6 bases. The CDR3 is 14 amino acids. Germline CDR1 SGHAT, CDR2 FQDESV (reference sequence). The V gene lost 4 bases and the J gene lost 2 bases, with 12 bases spanning the gap. The CDR3 DNA reads as TGTGCCAGCAGCTCCGGGACTGACCCCTACGAGCAGTACTTC. Its translation: CASSSGTDPYEQYF.

The chain joins TRBV5-1 to TRBJ1-5; D remains ambiguous. V lost 0 bases and J 3 bases, leaving 4 bases between the germline ends. The CDR3 has 13 amino acids. CDR1 is SGHRS, CDR2 YFSETQ, per germline. The CDR3 loop reads CASSLALNQPQHF. CDR3 DNA: TGCGCCAGCAGCTTGGCTCTCAATCAGCCCCAGCATTTT.

This chain connects TRBV6-5 to TRBJ1-2, with 7 nucleotides matching TRBD1. The junction had 12 bases not matched to a gene; V was cut back by 8 bases and J by 6 bases. Germline CDR1 reads MNHEY; CDR2 reads SVGAGI. This CDR3 region has 14 residues. In DNA form, the CDR3 reads TGTGCCAGCGTGCGACAGGGTGGAAAAGATGGCTACACCTTC. This translates into CASVRQGGKDGYTF.

This chain joins TRBV30 and TRBJ1-6; perhaps TRBD1 as D (5 bases). The V end was cut by 0 bases, the J end by 7 bases, with 22 bases between. From germline, CDR1 is GTSNPN and CDR2 SVGIG (reference sequence). The CDR3 length is 18 residues. CDR3 residues: CAWSVGLGGGAGNSPLHF. CDR3 DNA: TGTGCCTGGAGTGTAGGTTTAGGAGGAGGGGCTGGCAATTCACCCCTCCACTTT.

Regarding this clone: The identical CDR3 is also encoded by other nucleotide sequences in the sample. This sequence joins TRBV2 and TRBJ1-2, with a tentative D call TRBD1 (5 bases). CDR3 length equals 13 residues. Trimming left V 3 bases short and J 1 base short, with 6 bases between. Germline CDR1 and CDR2: SNHLY and FYNNEI. CDR3 DNA sequence: TGTGCCAGCAGTGAGCAGGGTAACTATGGCTACACCTTC. This gives the protein CASSEQGNYGYTF.

The genes are TRBV4-3 and TRBJ2-7, with 8 bases that match TRBD2. Trimming removed 4 bases from V and 3 bases from J; junction bases left unmatched: 8. From germline, CDR1 is LGHNA and CDR2 YSLEER. This CDR3 is 15 amino acids long. The CDR3 region is CASSRTTAGVYEQYF. The CDR3 coding sequence is TGCGCCAGCAGCCGAACGACAGCGGGGGTCTACGAGCAGTACTTC.

CDR3 coding DNA: TGTGCCAGCAGTCGGGGACTAGCAGAGACCCAGTACTTC. As protein: CASSRGLAETQYF. The V call is TRBV7-9, the J call TRBJ2-5; 9 bases match TRBD2. This CDR3 region has 13 residues. CDR1 is SEHNR and CDR2 is FQNEAQ in the germline V gene (reference sequence). V dropped 6 bases and J dropped 4; count of bases not matched to a gene: 3.

The chain uses TRBV14 and TRBJ1-2, with D possibly being TRBD1 (5 bases). The CDR3 is made up of 14 amino acids. CDR1 SGHDN and CDR2 FVKESK come from the germline V gene. Deletions cut 4 bases from V and 5 bases from J, with 14 bases between. The CDR3 sequence: CASSRADTAYGYTF. The CDR3, as DNA: TGTGCCAGCAGCCGGGCGGACACGGCATATGGCTACACCTTC.

The chain recombines TRBV30 with TRBJ2-7; 10 bases align to TRBD2. The CDR3 is 15 amino acids. From germline, CDR1 is GTSNPN and CDR2 SVGIG (reference sequence). V dropped 4 bases and J dropped 5; count of bases not matched to a gene: 11. The CDR3 sequence is CAWTLGTSGADEQYF. CDR3 in DNA: TGTGCCTGGACCCTGGGAACTAGCGGGGCTGACGAGCAGTACTTC. Full variable domain (outside the CDR3, taken from reference TRBV30 and TRBJ2-7): SQTIHQWPATLVQPVGSPLSLECTVEGTSNPNLYWYRQAAGRGLQLLFYSVGIGQISSEVPQNLSASRPQDRQFILSSKKLLLSDSGFYLCAWTLGTSGADEQYFGPGTRLTVT.